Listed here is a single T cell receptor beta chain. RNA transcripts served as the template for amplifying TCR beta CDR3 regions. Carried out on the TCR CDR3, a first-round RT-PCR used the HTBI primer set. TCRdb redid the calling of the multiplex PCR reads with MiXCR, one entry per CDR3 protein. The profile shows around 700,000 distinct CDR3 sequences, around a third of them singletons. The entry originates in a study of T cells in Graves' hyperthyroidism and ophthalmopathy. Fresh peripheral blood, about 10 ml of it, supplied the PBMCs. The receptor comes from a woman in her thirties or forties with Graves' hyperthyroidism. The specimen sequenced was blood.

The CDR3 DNA follows: TGTGCCAGCAGCCAAGATAGGCCGGCCCCAGGCAATCAGCCCCAGCATTTT. This codes for CASSQDRPAPGNQPQHF. The chain carries TRBV5-6 and TRBJ1-5; D call uncertain. The CDR3 spans 17 residues. Germline CDR1 and CDR2: SGHDT and YYEEEE. V lost 4 bases to trimming and J lost 2 bases, with 19 bases between them.